A single sample gave rise to the 3 T cell receptor beta chains below, sequenced in a study of T cell repertoires in ileal Crohn's disease. This table comes from immunoSEQ multiplex PCR, and its TCRdb copy is limited to in-frame clones, with some not included. The sample holds some 9,000 clones, about 80% seen once. Sequencing used ileal tissue. Receptor source: an adult with Crohn's disease.

The chain joins TRBV7-8 to TRBJ2-3; 10 bases match TRBD2. The CDR3 runs 12 residues. Trimming cost V 7 bases and J 5 bases; bases outside gene matches: 0. Germline V gives CDR1 SGHVS, CDR2 FQNEAQ. CDR3 DNA sequence: TGTGCCAGCACTAGCGGGGGAGATACGCAGTATTTT. This encodes CASTSGGDTQYF. The whole variable domain, remainder taken from reference TRBV7-8 and TRBJ2-3, is GAGVSQSPRYKVAKRGQDVALRCDPISGHVSLFWYQQALGQGPEFLTYFQNEAQLDKSGLPSDRFFAERPEGSVSTLKIQRTQQEDSAVYLCASTSGGDTQYFGPGTRLTVL.

This rearrangement joins TRBV6-1 to TRBJ2-1; 8 nucleotides match TRBD2. This CDR3 has 14 residues. CDR1 is MNHNS, CDR2 SASEGT, per germline. Trimming cost V 5 bases and J 8 bases; bases outside gene matches: 8. The CDR3 bases are TGTGCCAGCAGTAGCGGGGGTGGGGGGGATGAGCAGTTCTTC. Its protein product is CASSSGGGGDEQFF.

This chain links TRBV7-9 with TRBJ2-7, with TRBD2 matching over 13 bases. Per the germline V gene, CDR1 is SEHNR and CDR2 is FQNEAQ (reference sequence). The J segment lost 0 bases and the V segment lost 6 bases, leaving 5 bases of the junction unmatched. The CDR3 runs 16 residues. The CDR3 here is CASRSGLAGDSYEQYF. The CDR3 nucleotides read TGTGCCAGCAGATCCGGACTAGCGGGGGACTCCTACGAGCAGTACTTC. Combining the CDR3 with reference TRBV7-9 and TRBJ2-7 gives the whole variable domain DTGVSQNPRHKITKRGQNVTFRCDPISEHNRLYWYRQTLGQGPEFLTYFQNEAQLEKSRLLSDRFSAERPKGSFSTLEIQRTEQGDSAMYLCASRSGLAGDSYEQYFGPGTRLTVT.